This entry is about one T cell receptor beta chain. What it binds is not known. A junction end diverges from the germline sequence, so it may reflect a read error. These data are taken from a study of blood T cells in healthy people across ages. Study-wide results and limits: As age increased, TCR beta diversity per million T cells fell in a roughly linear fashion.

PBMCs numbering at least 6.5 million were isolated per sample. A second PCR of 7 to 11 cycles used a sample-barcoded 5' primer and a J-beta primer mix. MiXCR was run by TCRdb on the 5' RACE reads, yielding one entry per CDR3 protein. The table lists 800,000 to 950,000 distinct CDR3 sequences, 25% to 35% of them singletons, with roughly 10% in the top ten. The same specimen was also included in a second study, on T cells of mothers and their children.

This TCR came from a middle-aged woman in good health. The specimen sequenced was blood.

CDR3 region: CGASGGQGSSYEQYF. The CDR3 DNA follows: TGCGGTGCTAGCGGGGGACAGGGGAGCTCCTACGAGCAGTACTTC. The chain links TRBV20-1 to TRBJ2-7; either TRBD1 or TRBD2 may fit D (10 bases each). Germline values: CDR1 DFQATT, CDR2 SNEGSKA (reference sequence). CDR3 length: 15 amino acids.